This T cell receptor beta chain derives from a study of cytomegalovirus exposure and HLA in healthy donors. Study-wide results and caveats: Apart from CMV serostatus, no immune exposure information was available. In an earlier analysis, productive rearrangement rates for most beta V segments clustered near 87% or 30%.

The study ran its PCR with 60 Vbeta and 13 Jbeta primers. Method: immunoSEQ multiplex PCR; TCRdb's copy keeps in-frame clones and lacks some. The sample carries under 200,000 clones, roughly 75% recorded once. A word on this clone: The antigen is unknown.

Sequencing was done on a sample of PBMCs. The TCR sequence derives from a man aged 40-50 years in good health and CMV-seronegative.

CDR3 nucleotide sequence: TGTGCCAGCAGCTTAAAAATCGGGACAGATACGCAGTATTTT. Encoded protein: CASSLKIGTDTQYF. J is TRBJ2-3 and V is TRBV7-2; D unclear. Germline V CDR1 and CDR2: SGHTA, FQGNSA. The CDR3 consists of 14 residues. Trimming shortened V by 2 bases and J by 3 bases, and 9 bases separated the two germline ends.